This T cell receptor beta chain comes out of a study of T cell responses to AZD1222 COVID-19 vaccine. Overall study findings and caveats: A rise in Spike-specific TCR breadth and depth followed two AZD1222 doses. The donor cohort was predominantly white British with a female majority, and clonal diversity may have been underestimated.

The CDR3 has 14 residues. The V and J ends lost 1 base and 0 bases respectively, with 3 bases between them. Per germline, CDR1 LGHDT and CDR2 YNNKEL (reference sequence). This table comes from immunoSEQ multiplex PCR, and its TCRdb copy is limited to in-frame clones, with some not included. The sample holds 150,000 to 200,000 clones, 70% to 90% seen once. This clone occurred once. The antigen is not known. This TCR was recovered from an adult who received the AZD1222 COVID-19 vaccine. This chain joins TRBV3-1 (or the pseudogene TRBV3-2) and TRBJ1-4; D gene uncertain. This specimen was peripheral blood, taken 28 days after the second AZD1222 dose. The DNA of the CDR3 is TGTGCCAGCAGCCAAGCGGCAACTAATGAAAAACTGTTTTTT. Its translation: CASSQAATNEKLFF.